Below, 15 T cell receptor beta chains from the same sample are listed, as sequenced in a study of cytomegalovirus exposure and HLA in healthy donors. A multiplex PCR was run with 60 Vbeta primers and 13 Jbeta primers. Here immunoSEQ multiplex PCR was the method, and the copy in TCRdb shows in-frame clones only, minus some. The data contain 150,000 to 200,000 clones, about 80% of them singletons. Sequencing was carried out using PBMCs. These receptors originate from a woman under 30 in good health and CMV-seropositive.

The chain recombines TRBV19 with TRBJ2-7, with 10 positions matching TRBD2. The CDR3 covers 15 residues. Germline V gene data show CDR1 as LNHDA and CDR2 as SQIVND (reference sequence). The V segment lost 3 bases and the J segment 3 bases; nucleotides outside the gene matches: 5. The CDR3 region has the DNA TGTGCCAGTAGTATTAGCGGGGGGAGGTTCTACGAGCAGTACGTC. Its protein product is CASSISGGRFYEQYV.

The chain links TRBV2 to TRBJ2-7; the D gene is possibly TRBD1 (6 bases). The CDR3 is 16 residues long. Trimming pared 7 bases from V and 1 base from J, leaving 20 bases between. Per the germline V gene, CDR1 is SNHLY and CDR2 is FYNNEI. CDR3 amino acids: CASTRRTEAFSYEQYF. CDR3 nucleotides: TGTGCCAGCACAAGGAGGACAGAAGCTTTTTCCTACGAGCAGTACTTC.

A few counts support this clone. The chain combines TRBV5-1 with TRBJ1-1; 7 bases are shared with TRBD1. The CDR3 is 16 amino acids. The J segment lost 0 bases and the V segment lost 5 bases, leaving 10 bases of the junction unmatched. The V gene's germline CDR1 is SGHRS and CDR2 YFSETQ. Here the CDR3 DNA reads TGCGCCAGCAGTCAAAGGCCGGGACAGTTGAACACTGAAGCTTTCTTT. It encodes CASSQRPGQLNTEAFF.

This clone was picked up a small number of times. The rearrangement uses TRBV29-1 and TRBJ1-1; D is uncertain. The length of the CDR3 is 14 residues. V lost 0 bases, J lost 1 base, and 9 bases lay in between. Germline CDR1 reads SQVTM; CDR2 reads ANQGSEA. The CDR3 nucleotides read TGCAGCGTTGAAGACGGGCGGGGGAACACTGAAGCTTTCTTT. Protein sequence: CSVEDGRGNTEAFF.

The CDR3 is CASSSSGGRETQYF. CDR3 coding DNA: TGTGCCAGCAGCTCTAGCGGGGGGAGGGAGACCCAGTACTTC. The chain has TRBV5-5 and TRBJ2-5; TRBD2 aligns across 11 bases. J was trimmed by 5 bases and V by 3 bases; bases with no gene match: 3. The CDR3 spans 14 residues. Germline CDR1 and CDR2: SGHKS and YYEKEE (reference sequence).

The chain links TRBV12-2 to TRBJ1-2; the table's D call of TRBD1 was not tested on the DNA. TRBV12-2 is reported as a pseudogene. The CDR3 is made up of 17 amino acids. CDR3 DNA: TGTGCAAGTCGCTCCCGGGACAGGAACAAATGGCGCTATGGCTACACCTTC. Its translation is CASRSRDRNKWRYGYTF.

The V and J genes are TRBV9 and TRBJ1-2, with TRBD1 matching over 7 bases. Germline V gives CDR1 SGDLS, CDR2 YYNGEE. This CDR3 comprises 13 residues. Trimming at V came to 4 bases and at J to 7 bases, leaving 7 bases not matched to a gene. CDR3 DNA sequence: TGTGCCAGCAGCCAAGACAGGGAGTCTGGCTACACCTTC. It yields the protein CASSQDRESGYTF.

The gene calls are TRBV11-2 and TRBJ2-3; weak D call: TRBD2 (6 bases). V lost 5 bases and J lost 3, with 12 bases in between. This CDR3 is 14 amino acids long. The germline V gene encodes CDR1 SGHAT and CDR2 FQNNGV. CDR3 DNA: TGTGCCAGCAGCCCCATCGCGGGAACAGATACGCAGTATTTT. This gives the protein CASSPIAGTDTQYF.

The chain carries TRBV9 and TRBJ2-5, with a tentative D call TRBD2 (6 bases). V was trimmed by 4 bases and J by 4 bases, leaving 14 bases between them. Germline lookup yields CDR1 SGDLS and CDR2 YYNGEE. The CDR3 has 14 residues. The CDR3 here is CASSSRGLGETQYF. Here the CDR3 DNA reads TGTGCCAGCAGCTCGCGGGGTTTAGGAGAGACCCAGTACTTC.

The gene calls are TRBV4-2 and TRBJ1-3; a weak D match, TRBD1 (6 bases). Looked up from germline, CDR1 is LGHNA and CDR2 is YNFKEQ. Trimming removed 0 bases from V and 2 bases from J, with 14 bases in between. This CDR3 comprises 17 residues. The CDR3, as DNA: TGTGCCAGCAGCCAAGAGGGGGTAAGGGGGACTGGAAACACCATATATTTT. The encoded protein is CASSQEGVRGTGNTIYF.

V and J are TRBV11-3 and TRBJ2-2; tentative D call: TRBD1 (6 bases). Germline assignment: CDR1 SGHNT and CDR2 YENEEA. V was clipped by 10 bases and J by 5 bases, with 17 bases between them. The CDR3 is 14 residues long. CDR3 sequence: CATYFGGGTGELFF. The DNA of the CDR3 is TGTGCCACCTATTTTGGGGGCGGTACCGGGGAGCTGTTTTTT. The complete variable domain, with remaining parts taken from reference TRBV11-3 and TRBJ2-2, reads EAGVVQSPRYKIIEKKQPVAFWCNPISGHNTLYWYLQNLGQGPELLIRYENEEAVDDSQLPKDRFSAERLKGVDSTLKIQPAELGDSAVYLCATYFGGGTGELFFGEGSRLTVL.

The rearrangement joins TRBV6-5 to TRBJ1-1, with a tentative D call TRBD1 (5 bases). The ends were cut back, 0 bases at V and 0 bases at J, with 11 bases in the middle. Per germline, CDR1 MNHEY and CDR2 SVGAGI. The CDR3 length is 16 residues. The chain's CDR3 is CASSYSGGVLNTEAFF. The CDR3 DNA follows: TGTGCCAGCAGTTACTCGGGGGGGGTTTTGAACACTGAAGCTTTCTTT.

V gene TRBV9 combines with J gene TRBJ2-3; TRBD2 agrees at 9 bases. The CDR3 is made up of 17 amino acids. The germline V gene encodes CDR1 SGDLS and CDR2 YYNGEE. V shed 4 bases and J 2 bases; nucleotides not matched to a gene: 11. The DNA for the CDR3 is TGTGCCAGCAGCAATTCTAGGCTAGCGGGGCCCACAGATACGCAGTATTTT. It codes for CASSNSRLAGPTDTQYF.

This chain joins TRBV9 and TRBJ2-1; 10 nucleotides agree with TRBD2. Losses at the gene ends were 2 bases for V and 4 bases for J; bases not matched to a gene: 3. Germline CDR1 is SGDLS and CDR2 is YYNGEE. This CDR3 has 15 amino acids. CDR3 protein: CASSVLAGGYNEQFF. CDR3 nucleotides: TGTGCCAGCAGCGTCTTAGCGGGGGGATACAATGAGCAGTTCTTC.

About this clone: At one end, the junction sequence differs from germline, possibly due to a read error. Here the CDR3 reads CASTATGGFWAAKNSQYF. CDR3 DNA sequence: TGTGCCAGCACCGCGACAGGGGGTTTTTGGGCAGCCAAAAACAGTCAGTACTTC. This rearrangement joins TRBV5-6 to TRBJ2-4, with 9 bases lining up with TRBD1. Germline V gives CDR1 SGHDT, CDR2 YYEEEE. The CDR3 has 18 amino acids.